The present entry profiles one T cell receptor beta chain with its context. Antigen: not known. Healthy controls were blood donor buffy coats. The data were obtained in a study of STAT5B mutations in CD4+ large granular lymphocyte leukemia. Findings and limits, study-wide: No patients shared main leukemic clonotypes, though roughly 27% appeared at low frequency elsewhere.

In the authors' methods: The detection floor for productive clonotype frequency was 2.59 x 10-5. TCRdb's table, derived via immunoSEQ multiplex PCR, lists solely in-frame clones and lacks some. V and J calls and clone size come straight from that table; D and trimming were deduced from the DNA. This table has tens of thousands of clones, roughly 84% appearing once. This receptor was taken from a human donor in good health. The sequenced sample was CD4+ T cells from blood buffy coats.

CDR3 nucleotides: TGTGCCAGCAGCTTAGCAGAAGGGGTCCGGATTAATGAAAAACTGTTTTTT. As protein: CASSLAEGVRINEKLFF. J is TRBJ1-4 and V is TRBV7-9, with a possible D match to TRBD1 (5 bases). The CDR3 runs to 17 residues. Trimming pared 0 bases from V and 4 bases from J, leaving 15 bases between. The germline CDR1 and CDR2 sequences are SEHNR and FQNEAQ (reference sequence).